One and the same sample provided the 13 T cell receptor beta chains below, sequenced in a study of T cell clones after liver transplantation. Sequencing was performed with immunoSEQ multiplex PCR; in TCRdb, only in-frame clones are kept and a portion is missing. Of 1,300 or so clones detected, 38% appear once; the ten largest clones hold around a third. No antigen has been identified for these receptors. TCRbeta sequences of proliferating CFSE-low MLR cells were labeled alloreactive. Sequenced: CD4+ T cells from cultured PBMCs. Receptor source: a human patient who received a liver transplant. Some T cells may be supplied by the graft donor.

The chain combines TRBV6-1 with TRBJ2-2; 7 positions agree with TRBD1. The germline V gene encodes CDR1 MNHNS and CDR2 SASEGT. This CDR3 comprises 15 residues. V lost 5 bases, J lost 4 bases, and 7 bases stayed unmatched. CDR3 in amino acids: CASSSLTGATGELFF. The CDR3 DNA reads TGTGCCAGCAGTTCGCTAACAGGGGCCACCGGGGAGCTGTTTTTT.

The chain couples TRBV7-9 to TRBJ2-3; 12 nucleotides align to TRBD2. The J segment lost 5 bases and the V segment lost 5 bases, leaving 14 bases of the junction unmatched. The CDR3 sequence is 18 residues long. Germline V gene sequence: CDR1 SEHNR, CDR2 FQNEAQ (reference sequence). In nucleotides, the CDR3 is TGTGCCAGCAGCCTTACTAGCGGGGGGCCGAAGGCCATAGATACGCAGTATTTT. This encodes CASSLTSGGPKAIDTQYF.

The V gene is TRBV18, the J gene TRBJ2-1; 9 bases fit TRBD1. The CDR3 consists of 15 residues. V lost 3 bases and J lost 7; bases outside the gene matches: 7. Germline V CDR1 and CDR2: KGHSH, LQKENI. CDR3 sequence reads: CASSPDRGYTNEQFF. The CDR3 region has the DNA TGTGCCAGCTCACCCGACAGGGGGTATACAAATGAGCAGTTCTTC.

This clone is medium-sized within its sample. This chain uses TRBV7-8 with TRBJ1-5; 8 bases map to TRBD1. Per germline, CDR1 SGHVS and CDR2 FQNEAQ. Trimming cost V 5 bases and J 10 bases; bases outside gene matches: 4. This CDR3 contains 12 residues. CDR3 nucleotide sequence: TGTGCCAGCAGCCTCGACAGGGGACCCCAGCATTTT. Its protein product is CASSLDRGPQHF.

As for this clone: A read error may explain this, as a much larger clone is one base away. The CDR3 is CASSPFSGANTEAFF. CDR3 in DNA: TGTGCCAGCAGCCCTTTCTCAGGGGCTAACACTGAAGCTTTCTTT. The V call is TRBV6-6, the J call TRBJ1-1; tentatively, D is TRBD1 (6 bases). V dropped 6 bases and J dropped 2 bases, with 16 bases sitting between them. This CDR3 has 15 amino acids. Germline V lookup: CDR1 MNHNY, CDR2 SVGAGI (reference sequence).

This clone has a handful of counts. The chain carries TRBV4-2 and TRBJ1-2; 8 bases agree with TRBD1. The CDR3 extends over 14 amino acids. V lost 3 bases and J lost 8; bases outside the gene matches: 8. The germline CDR1 and CDR2 sequences are LGHNA and YNFKEQ. DNA for the CDR3: TGTGCCAGCAGCCACCCCGGGACAGGAGCAGGCTACACCTTC. This codes for CASSHPGTGAGYTF.

This clone is medium-sized within its sample. This chain uses TRBV5-4 with TRBJ2-2, with a possible D match to TRBD1 (6 bases). The CDR3 extends over 15 amino acids. In germline, CDR1 is SGHNT, CDR2 YYREEE (reference sequence). V dropped 1 base and J dropped 4 bases, with 11 bases sitting between them. The CDR3: CASSLSDRTTGELFF. The CDR3 bases are TGTGCCAGCAGCTTGTCCGACAGGACCACCGGGGAGCTGTTTTTT.

In its sample, this clone is large (0.1 to 1%). The rearrangement uses TRBV27 and TRBJ2-7; D perhaps matches TRBD1 (5 bases). The CDR3 length is 14 residues. V gave up 3 bases and J gave up 3 bases, with 12 bases separating them. Germline CDR1 reads MNHEY; CDR2 reads SMNVEV (reference sequence). This CDR3 reads CASSLRREGYEQYF. CDR3 sequence (DNA): TGTGCCAGCAGTTTGCGCAGGGAAGGCTACGAGCAGTACTTC.

V usage is TRBV28 and J usage is TRBJ1-1; unclear D gene. The V end was cut by 5 bases, the J end by 1 base, with 17 bases between. This CDR3 contains 16 residues. Germline V lookup: CDR1 MDHEN, CDR2 SYDVKM. This chain's CDR3 is CASSGLSGLPNTEAFF. The CDR3 DNA reads as TGTGCCAGCAGTGGGCTCTCTGGACTACCGAACACTGAAGCTTTCTTT.

CDR3 protein: CASSPEPGATNYGYTF. The CDR3 nucleotides are TGTGCCAGTAGTCCCGAACCCGGAGCGACTAACTATGGCTACACCTTC. V usage is TRBV19 and J usage is TRBJ1-2; D is undetermined. Trimming stripped 5 bases from V and 0 bases from J, with 16 bases between. From germline, CDR1 is LNHDA and CDR2 SQIVND (reference sequence). The CDR3 is 16 residues long.

The chain carries TRBV28 and TRBJ1-1; perhaps TRBD1 as D (6 bases). With 5 bases removed from V and 5 bases from J, the gap between germline ends came to 15 bases. The CDR3 consists of 14 residues. The V gene's germline CDR1 is MDHEN and CDR2 SYDVKM. This chain's CDR3 is CASSPGQKQTEAFF. CDR3 in DNA: TGTGCCAGCAGTCCCGGACAGAAACAGACTGAAGCTTTCTTT.

This clone was seen more than once but under ten times. The chain employs TRBV9 and TRBJ1-1, with unresolved D. In germline, CDR1 is SGDLS, CDR2 YYNGEE. The CDR3 spans 11 residues. Deletions cut 5 bases from V and 3 bases from J, with 5 bases between. The CDR3 DNA is TGTGCCAGCAGTTACTACACTGAAGCTTTCTTT. Translation gives CASSYYTEAFF.

A single count supports this clone. This may arise from a read error, as a much more abundant clone is one base away. The chain couples TRBV5-6 to TRBJ2-5; 10 bases line up with TRBD1. CDR3 size: 14 residues. V was pared by 6 bases and J by 5 bases, with 7 bases of the junction left unmatched. In germline, CDR1 is SGHDT, CDR2 YYEEEE. CDR3 sequence reads: CASNGDRGWETQYF. For the CDR3, the DNA is TGTGCCAGCAACGGGGACAGGGGATGGGAGACCCAGTACTTC.